This T cell receptor beta chain was documented in a study of molecular identifiers for immune sequencing clone quantification (dated by TCRdb to 2016 to 2019). With respect to the entire study: For a replicate experiment, RNA from around 18,000 or 91,000 naive CD8 T cells was divided into five aliquots, and four of the five aliquots were sequenced. The study was a methods study using CD8 T cells to benchmark molecular-identifier clustering-based TCR repertoire sequencing (MIDCIRS) and TCR RNA copy counting. What the study reported, not specific to this receptor: Spiked-in Jurkat TCR RNA equivalent to a single cell was reported to be detectable even among approximately 1 million naive CD8 T cells. Spiked-in Jurkat TCR RNA (about ten copies' worth), which is not part of the donor repertoire, was contained in the naive libraries. When barcode sub-clustering was not used, chimeric consensus sequences inflated TCR diversity, with chimeras reaching as high as 47%. Approximately 2.7 recovered TCR RNA copies per cell were obtained by modeling, versus about ten by digital PCR, implying a capture efficiency of 25% to 30%. Highly expanded clone sizes could be underestimated because identical TCR molecules may share a barcode. Clones above 20 RNA copies held over 98% of molecules in CMV-specific effector cells but under 1% in naive cells.

Library generation was performed with PCR. The sequencer was a NextSeq 500. Preparation of bulk TCR libraries followed a previously described approach, with the TCR primers listed in Table S5. Purification of total RNA was performed with the Qiagen AllPrep DNA/RNA kit. Before analysis, reads from multiple sequencing runs of one library were combined. The source study handled its data this way. Reads were retained only if the reads had an exact TCR constant sequence, and the retained reads were trimmed to 150 nt and grouped according to their 12-nt molecular barcodes. Within each barcode group, reads were sub-clustered at a 15% Levenshtein threshold, and quality-weighted consensus sequences were built per RNA molecule. Non-functional sequences were discarded, and so were lower-count sequences lying one edit away from another sequence. On the basis of fitting two negative binomial distributions, barcode sub-clusters with fewer than 20% of the maximum read count were discarded. The raw public data were reprocessed by TCRdb itself: fastp quality trimming at Q25, MiXCR clonotype calling, in-frame beta chains only. Each entry merges the rows of one CDR3 protein and shows their most common DNA and genes. The V and J calls, along with clone size, are taken from TCRdb and not from the paper's own processing. The sample data list more than 95,000 distinct CDR3 sequences, and approximately 25% of these were observed just once. The ten most abundant clones make up under 1% of the sample.

There are many counts of this clonotype. Its antigen remains unidentified. No base quality values were provided; no much bigger clone lies one nucleotide off. According to the germline V gene, CDR1 reads MNHEY and CDR2 reads SVGAGI. The CDR3, cysteine through phenylalanine, is 17 amino acids long. Here the CDR3 DNA is all that survives: 51 bases in frame from base 1. V drops 2 bases and J drops 2 bases, leaving 18 bases in between. Libraries of naive CD8 T cells were built from around 20,000 to 990,000 sorted cells, with 10%, 30% or 50% of the purified RNA used. Naive CD8 T cells, defined as CD8+CD4-CCR7+CD45RA+, were FACS-sorted into RLT Plus buffer on a BD FACSAria II. Detection sensitivity was tested by spiking Jurkat RNA equal to approximately 9 TCR copies' worth into samples containing 20,000-1,000,000 naive CD8 T cells. CD8 T cells were enriched using RosetteSep CD8+ T Cell Enrichment Cocktail and Ficoll-Paque, and the enriched cells then underwent ACK red cell lysis.

The origin of this receptor is a human donor in good health. Some libraries in this study had Jurkat cell RNA spiked in. Sequences were obtained from naive CD8+ T cells from blood, with Jurkat cell RNA spiked in. The label giving this sample's cell subset or site can be read as: FACS-sorted CD8+CD4-CCR7+CD45RA+ naive T cells. This chain is built from TRBV6-5 and TRBJ2-5; a tentative D match to TRBD2 spans 5 bases. The CDR3 reads as follows: CASSYTRAQTGQETQYF. The DNA reads as follows: TGTGCCAGCAGTTACACACGAGCCCAAACGGGGCAAGAGACCCAGTACTTC.